This TCR beta chain was identified during a study of Graves' ophthalmopathy and Graves' hyperthyroidism. The CDR3 is made up of 17 amino acids. Germline V CDR1 and CDR2: SGHAT, FQNNGV. Concerning this clonotype: The junction departs from germline at one end; a sequencing error may be responsible.

The sequenced template was RNA, covering the TCR beta CDR3 region. HTBI-primed first-round RT-PCR preceded second-round multiplex PCR. TCRdb used MiXCR to reprocess the multiplex PCR reads, holding one entry per CDR3 protein. The top ten clones hold roughly 3% of a sample with approximately 640,000 distinct CDR3 sequences, about 40% of them seen once. The chain has TRBV11-2 and TRBJ1-5, with D maybe TRBD1 (6 bases). The sequenced material came from peripheral blood. This TCR was sampled from an adult man with Graves' ophthalmopathy. The CDR3 is CASSSPFRTDSNQPQHF. The CDR3, as DNA: TGTGCCAGTAGCTCACCATTCAGGACAGATAGCAATCAGCCCCAGCATTTT.